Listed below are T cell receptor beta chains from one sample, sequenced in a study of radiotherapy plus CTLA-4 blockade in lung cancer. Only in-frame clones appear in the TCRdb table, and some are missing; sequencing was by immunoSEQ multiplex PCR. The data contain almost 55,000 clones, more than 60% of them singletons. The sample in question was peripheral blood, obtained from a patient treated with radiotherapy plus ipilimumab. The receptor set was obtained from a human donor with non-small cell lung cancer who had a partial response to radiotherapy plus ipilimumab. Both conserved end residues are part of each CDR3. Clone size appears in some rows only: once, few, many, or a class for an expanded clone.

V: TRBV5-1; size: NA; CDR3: CASSLSASLDTQYF
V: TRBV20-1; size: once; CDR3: CSARGAGEQFF
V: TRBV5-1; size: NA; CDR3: CASTKYTSGGSPGELFF
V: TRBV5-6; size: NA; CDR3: CASSLEGLETQYF
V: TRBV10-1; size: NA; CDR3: CASSGGEIRQHLSGANVLTF
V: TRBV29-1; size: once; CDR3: CSVVRDRAPYEQYF
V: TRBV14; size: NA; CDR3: CASSQPPENTEAFF
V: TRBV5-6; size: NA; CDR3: CAGSLDQDIDQPQHF
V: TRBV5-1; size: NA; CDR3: CASSLDMSSGANVLTF
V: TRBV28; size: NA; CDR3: CASSPKQGGTSPYEQYF
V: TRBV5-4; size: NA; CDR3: CASSSGRTLYEQYF